These 3 T cell receptor beta chains came from one sample sequenced in a study of control samples from healthy donors and cancer patients. TCRdb keeps only in-frame clones here, not all; method: immunoSEQ multiplex PCR. Here the sample spans 40,000 to 55,000 clones, roughly 92% being singletons. Sequenced material: PBMCs. The receptor source for this set is a woman aged 50 to 60 with head and neck cancer.

The gene calls are TRBV19 and TRBJ1-5; no definite D call. CDR1 is LNHDA, CDR2 SQIVND, per germline (reference sequence). The CDR3 length is 15 residues. Trimming stripped 10 bases from V and 7 bases from J, with 23 bases between. CDR3 coding DNA: TGTGCCACCTCGGCGAATCGGGGTGGTTGGCAGCCCCAGCATTTT. This translates into CATSANRGGWQPQHF.

This chain joins TRBV5-1 and TRBJ2-7; 12 positions agree with TRBD2. Germline-derived CDR1 and CDR2 are SGHRS and YFSETQ. Trimming took 1 base from V and 4 from J; bases not matched to a gene: 3. The CDR3 loop spans 15 amino acids. CDR3 sequence (DNA): TGCGCCAGCAGCTTGCTGACTAGCGGGAGTTACGAGCAGTACTTC. This translates into CASSLLTSGSYEQYF.

The gene calls are TRBV30 and TRBJ2-7; 10 bases fit TRBD2. The CDR3 contains 14 residues. Germline CDR1 GTSNPN, CDR2 SVGIG (reference sequence). V dropped 2 bases and J dropped 3; count of bases not matched to a gene: 4. The CDR3 region is CAWSHTSGNYEQYF. The CDR3 DNA reads TGTGCCTGGAGTCATACTAGCGGGAACTACGAGCAGTACTTC. The variable domain in full, with the rest retrieved from reference TRBV30 and TRBJ2-7, is SQTIHQWPATLVQPVGSPLSLECTVEGTSNPNLYWYRQAAGRGLQLLFYSVGIGQISSEVPQNLSASRPQDRQFILSSKKLLLSDSGFYLCAWSHTSGNYEQYFGPGTRLTVT.